This TCR beta chain was observed in a study of naive and memory T cell subsets. This CDR3 is built from 16 residues. V lost 3 bases and J lost 6, with 18 bases in between. As regards this clonotype: What it binds is not known.

CMV status came from CD4+ T cell IFNgamma after overnight CMV lysate stimulation of fresh PBMCs. Study conclusions and caveats: Activation and differentiation may alter RNA-based TCR counts. Diversity fell and Gini index rose from naive through CM, EM, EMRA. Naive repertoires, especially CD8, held a few larger clonotypes, possibly memory cells re-expressing CD45RA. In naive cells, over 90% of TCR sequences were seen only once.

Two oligonucleotides, mixed equimolar, formed the beta constant-region primer covering TRBC1 and TRBC2. Nested alpha and beta constant-region primers with the SP2 primer drove four PCR rounds on ligated cDNA. TCRdb analysed the UMI-ligation and nested PCR reads with MiXCR anew, one entry per CDR3 protein. The sample consists of over 130,000 distinct CDR3 sequences, 15% to 25% of them appearing once. This chain connects TRBV12-3 or TRBV12-4 to TRBJ1-5; the D gene is possibly TRBD1 (5 bases). Input material: naive CD8+ T cells from blood. This TCR derives from a human donor in good health. CDR3 bases: TGTGCCAGCAGTTTGGGAGGGGCGCGAGGTAGTCAGCCCCAGCATTTT. Protein: CASSLGGARGSQPQHF.